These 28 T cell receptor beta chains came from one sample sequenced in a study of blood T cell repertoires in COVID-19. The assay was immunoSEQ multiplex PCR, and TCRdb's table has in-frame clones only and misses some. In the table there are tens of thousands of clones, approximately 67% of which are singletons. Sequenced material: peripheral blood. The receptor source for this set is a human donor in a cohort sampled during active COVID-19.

In DNA form, the CDR3 reads TGTGCCAGCAGCGCGCGGATTGAAGAGACCCAGTACTTC. Translated: CASSARIEETQYF. This rearrangement joins TRBV11-2 to TRBJ2-5; D is ambiguous. Trimming shortened V by 5 bases and J by 3 bases, and 10 bases separated the two germline ends. Germline-derived CDR1 and CDR2 are SGHAT and FQNNGV. This CDR3 is 13 amino acids long.

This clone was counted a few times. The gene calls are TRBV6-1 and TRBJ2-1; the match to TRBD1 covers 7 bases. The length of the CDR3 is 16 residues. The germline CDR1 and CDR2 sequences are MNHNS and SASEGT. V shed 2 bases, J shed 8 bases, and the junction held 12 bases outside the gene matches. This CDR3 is CASSELSWTGGDEQFF. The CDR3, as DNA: TGTGCCAGCAGTGAATTAAGTTGGACAGGTGGCGATGAGCAGTTCTTC.

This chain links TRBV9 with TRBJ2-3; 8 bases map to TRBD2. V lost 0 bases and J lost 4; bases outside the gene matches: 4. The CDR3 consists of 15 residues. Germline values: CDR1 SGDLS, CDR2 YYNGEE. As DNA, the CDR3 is TGTGCCAGCAGCGTAGTAGGCGGGGGGTCAGATACGCAGTATTTT. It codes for CASSVVGGGSDTQYF.

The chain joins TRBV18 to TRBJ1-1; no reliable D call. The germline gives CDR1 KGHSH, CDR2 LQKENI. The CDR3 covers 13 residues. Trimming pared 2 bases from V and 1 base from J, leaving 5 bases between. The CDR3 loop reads CASSPVRNTEAFF. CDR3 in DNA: TGTGCCAGCTCACCAGTCAGGAACACTGAAGCTTTCTTT. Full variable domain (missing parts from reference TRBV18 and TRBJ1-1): NAGVMQNPRHLVRRRGQEARLRCSPMKGHSHVYWYRQLPEEGLKFMVYLQKENIIDESGMPKERFSAEFPKEGPSILRIQQVVRGDSAAYFCASSPVRNTEAFFGQGTRLTVV.

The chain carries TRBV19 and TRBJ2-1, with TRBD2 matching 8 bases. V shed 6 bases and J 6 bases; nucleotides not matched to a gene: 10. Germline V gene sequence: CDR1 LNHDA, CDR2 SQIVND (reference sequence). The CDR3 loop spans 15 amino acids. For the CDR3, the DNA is TGTGCCAGTAGCTCGTTTGAGCGGGGGCGCAATGAGCAGTTCTTC. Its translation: CASSSFERGRNEQFF.

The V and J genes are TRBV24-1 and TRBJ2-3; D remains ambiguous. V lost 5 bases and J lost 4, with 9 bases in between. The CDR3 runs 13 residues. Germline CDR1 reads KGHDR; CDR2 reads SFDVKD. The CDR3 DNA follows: TGTGCCACCAGTGCCAGGTTCGCAGATACGCAGTATTTT. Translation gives CATSARFADTQYF.

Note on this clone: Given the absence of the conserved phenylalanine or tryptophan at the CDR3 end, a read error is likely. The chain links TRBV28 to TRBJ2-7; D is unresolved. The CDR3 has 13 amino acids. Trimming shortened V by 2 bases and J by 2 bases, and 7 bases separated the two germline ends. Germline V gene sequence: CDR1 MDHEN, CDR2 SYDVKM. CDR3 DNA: TGTGCCAGCAGTTTAGGCGGAACCTACGAGCAGTACTTA. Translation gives CASSLGGTYEQYL.

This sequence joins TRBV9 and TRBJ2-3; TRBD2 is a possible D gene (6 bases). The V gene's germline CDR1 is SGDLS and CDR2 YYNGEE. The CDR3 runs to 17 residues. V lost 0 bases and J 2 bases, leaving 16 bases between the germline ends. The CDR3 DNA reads TGTGCCAGCAGCGTAGGAACTAGTCGGGGGTACACAGATACGCAGTATTTT. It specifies CASSVGTSRGYTDTQYF.

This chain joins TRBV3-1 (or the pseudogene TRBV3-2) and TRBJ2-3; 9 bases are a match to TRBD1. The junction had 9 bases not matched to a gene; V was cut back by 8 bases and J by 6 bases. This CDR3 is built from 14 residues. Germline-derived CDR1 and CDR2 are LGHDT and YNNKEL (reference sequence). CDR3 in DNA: TGTGCCAGCGGCGACGGGACAGGGCTGGATACGCAGTATTTT. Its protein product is CASGDGTGLDTQYF.

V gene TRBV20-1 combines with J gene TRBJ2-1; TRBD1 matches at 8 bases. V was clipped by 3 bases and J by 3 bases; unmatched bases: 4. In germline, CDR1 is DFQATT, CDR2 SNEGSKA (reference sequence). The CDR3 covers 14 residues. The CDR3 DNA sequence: TGCAGTGCTAGTCCCGGGACAGGCTACAATGAGCAGTTCTTC. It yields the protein CSASPGTGYNEQFF.

CDR3 protein: CASSPMGTSSDNEQFF. CDR3 nucleotide sequence: TGCGCCAGCAGCCCCATGGGGACTAGCTCTGACAATGAGCAGTTCTTC. The chain couples TRBV5-1 to TRBJ2-1; 9 bases are a match to TRBD2. Germline V gene data show CDR1 as SGHRS and CDR2 as YFSETQ. The length of the CDR3 is 16 residues. Germline trimming cut 4 bases from V and 5 bases from J; bases unmatched to any gene: 10.

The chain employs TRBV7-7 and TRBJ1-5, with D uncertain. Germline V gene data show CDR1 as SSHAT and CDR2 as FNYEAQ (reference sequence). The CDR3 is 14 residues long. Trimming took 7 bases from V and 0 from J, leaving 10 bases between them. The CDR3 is CASNEGSSNQPQHF. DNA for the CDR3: TGTGCCAGCAATGAGGGTAGTAGCAATCAGCCCCAGCATTTT.

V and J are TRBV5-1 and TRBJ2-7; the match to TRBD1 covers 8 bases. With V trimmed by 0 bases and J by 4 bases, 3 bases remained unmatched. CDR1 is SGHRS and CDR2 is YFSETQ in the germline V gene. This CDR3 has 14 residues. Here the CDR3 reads CASSLAGGLYEQYF. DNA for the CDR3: TGCGCCAGCAGCTTGGCAGGGGGCCTTTACGAGCAGTACTTC.

The DNA of the CDR3 is TGTGCCAGCTCACAGTCCATCAGGGACAATGAGCAGTTCTTC. Translated, it gives CASSQSIRDNEQFF. The genes are TRBV18 and TRBJ2-1; D perhaps matches TRBD1 (5 bases). Between the trimmed V and J ends, which lost 4 bases and 5 bases, there was a span of 12 bases. The CDR3 contains 14 residues. Germline assignment: CDR1 KGHSH and CDR2 LQKENI.

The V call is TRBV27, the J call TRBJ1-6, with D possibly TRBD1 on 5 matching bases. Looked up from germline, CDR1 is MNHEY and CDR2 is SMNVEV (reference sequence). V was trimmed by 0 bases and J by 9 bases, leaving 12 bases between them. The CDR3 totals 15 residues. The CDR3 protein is CASSLSQGLGSPLHF. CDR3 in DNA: TGTGCCAGCAGTTTATCCCAGGGTTTGGGTTCACCCCTCCACTTT.

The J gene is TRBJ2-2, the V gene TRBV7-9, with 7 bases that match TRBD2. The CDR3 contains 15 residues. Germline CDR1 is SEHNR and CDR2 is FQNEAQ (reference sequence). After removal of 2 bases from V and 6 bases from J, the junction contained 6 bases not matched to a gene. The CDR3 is CASSLRRLAAGELFF. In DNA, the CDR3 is TGTGCCAGCAGCTTACGTCGGCTAGCGGCCGGGGAGCTGTTTTTT.

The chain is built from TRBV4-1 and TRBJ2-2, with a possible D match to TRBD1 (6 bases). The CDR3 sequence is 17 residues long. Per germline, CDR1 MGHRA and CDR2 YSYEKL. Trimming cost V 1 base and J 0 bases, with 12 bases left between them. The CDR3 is CASSQGWTASNTGELFF. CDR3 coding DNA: TGCGCCAGCAGCCAAGGCTGGACAGCTTCGAACACCGGGGAGCTGTTTTTT.

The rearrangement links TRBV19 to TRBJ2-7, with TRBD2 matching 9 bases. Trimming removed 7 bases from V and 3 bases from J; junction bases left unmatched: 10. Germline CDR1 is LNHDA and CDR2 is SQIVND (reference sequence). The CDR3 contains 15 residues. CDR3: CASTSVASGIYEQYF. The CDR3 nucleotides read TGTGCCAGTACCTCGGTGGCTAGCGGGATCTACGAGCAGTACTTC.

CDR3 sequence reads: CASSEGTNTDTQYF. The DNA of the CDR3 is TGTGCCAGCAGTGAGGGGACTAACACAGATACGCAGTATTTT. The chain joins TRBV2 to TRBJ2-3; TRBD2 aligns across 7 bases. V shed 3 bases and J 2 bases; nucleotides not matched to a gene: 2. The germline CDR1 and CDR2 sequences are SNHLY and FYNNEI. This CDR3 spans 14 amino acids.

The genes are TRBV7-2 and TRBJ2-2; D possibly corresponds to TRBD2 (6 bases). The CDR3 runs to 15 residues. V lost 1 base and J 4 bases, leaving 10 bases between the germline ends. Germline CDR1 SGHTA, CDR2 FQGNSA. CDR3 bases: TGTGCCAGCAGCTTAGGGTTTAGCGGCACCGGGGAGCTGTTTTTT. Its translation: CASSLGFSGTGELFF. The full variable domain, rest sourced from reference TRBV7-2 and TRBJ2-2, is GAGVSQSPSNKVTEKGKDVELRCDPISGHTALYWYRQSLGQGLEFLIYFQGNSAPDKSGLPSDRFSAERTGGSVSTLTIQRTQQEDSAVYLCASSLGFSGTGELFFGEGSRLTVL.

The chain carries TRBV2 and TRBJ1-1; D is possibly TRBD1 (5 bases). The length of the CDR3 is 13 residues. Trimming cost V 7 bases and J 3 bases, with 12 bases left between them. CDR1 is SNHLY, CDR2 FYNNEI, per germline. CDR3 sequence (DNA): TGTGCCAGCACATGGGGGGGGGACACTGAAGCTTTCTTT. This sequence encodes CASTWGGDTEAFF.

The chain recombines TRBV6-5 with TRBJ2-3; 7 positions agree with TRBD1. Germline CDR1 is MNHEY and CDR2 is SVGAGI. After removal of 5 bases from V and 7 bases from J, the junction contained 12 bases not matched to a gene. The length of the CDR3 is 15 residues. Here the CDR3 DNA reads TGTGCCAGCAGTCAAACGGGACAGAGGCTCCATACGCAGTATTTT. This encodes CASSQTGQRLHTQYF.

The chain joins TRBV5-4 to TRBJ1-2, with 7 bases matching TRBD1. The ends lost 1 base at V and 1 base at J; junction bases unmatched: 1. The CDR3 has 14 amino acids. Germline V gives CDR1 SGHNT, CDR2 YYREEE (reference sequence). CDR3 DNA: TGTGCCAGCAGCTTGAGACAGGGTAACTATGGCTACACCTTC. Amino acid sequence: CASSLRQGNYGYTF.

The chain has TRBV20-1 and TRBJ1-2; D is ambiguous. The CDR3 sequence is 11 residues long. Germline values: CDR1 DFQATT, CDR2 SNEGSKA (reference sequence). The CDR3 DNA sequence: TGCGGAGGACGGGAAAACTATGGCTACACCTTC. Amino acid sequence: CGGRENYGYTF.

Here the CDR3 DNA reads TGTGCCAGCAGCACAGGGGGCGGACAGCCCCAGCATTTT. It encodes CASSTGGGQPQHF. V gene TRBV12-3 or TRBV12-4 combines with J gene TRBJ1-5; 9 bases agree with TRBD1. The CDR3 runs 13 residues. The junction had 4 bases not matched to a gene; V was cut back by 6 bases and J by 7 bases.

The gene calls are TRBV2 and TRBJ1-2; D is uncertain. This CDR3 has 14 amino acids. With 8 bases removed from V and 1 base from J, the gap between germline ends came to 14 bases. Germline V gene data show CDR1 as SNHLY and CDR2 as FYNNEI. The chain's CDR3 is CASLAGELNYGYTF. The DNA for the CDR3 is TGTGCCAGCCTCGCCGGGGAGCTTAACTATGGCTACACCTTC.

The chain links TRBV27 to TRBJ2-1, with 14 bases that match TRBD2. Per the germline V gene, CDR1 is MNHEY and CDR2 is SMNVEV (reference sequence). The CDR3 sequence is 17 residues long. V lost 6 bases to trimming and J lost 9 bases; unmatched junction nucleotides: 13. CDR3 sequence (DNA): TGTGCCAGCAGCTCACTGACTAGCGGGAGGGCGGAGGGTGAGCAGTTCTTC. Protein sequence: CASSSLTSGRAEGEQFF.

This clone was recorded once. CDR3 region: CASREAARGYGYTF. CDR3 coding DNA: TGTGCCAGCAGGGAGGCGGCTCGGGGTTATGGCTACACCTTC. The rearrangement joins TRBV28 to TRBJ1-2; D is unresolved. V was pared by 6 bases and J by 5 bases, with 16 bases between. This CDR3 comprises 14 residues. Germline V CDR1 and CDR2: MDHEN, SYDVKM.